This T cell receptor (beta chain) was sequenced for a study of blood T cell repertoires in COVID-19. Profiling relied on immunoSEQ multiplex PCR, and the TCRdb table lists in-frame clones only, not all of them. The sample consists of roughly 62,000 clones, roughly 86% of them appearing once. Germline CDR1 is KGHSH and CDR2 is LQKENI. V was clipped by 1 base and J by 6 bases, with 9 bases between them. There are 13 residues in the CDR3. Material for sequencing was peripheral blood. This TCR was sampled from a man in his sixties or seventies with acute or convalescent COVID-19. The chain couples TRBV18 to TRBJ1-2, with D maybe TRBD1 (5 bases). CDR3 in amino acids: CASSPRVGDGYTF. The CDR3 DNA reads TGTGCCAGCTCACCACGGGTAGGGGATGGCTACACCTTC.